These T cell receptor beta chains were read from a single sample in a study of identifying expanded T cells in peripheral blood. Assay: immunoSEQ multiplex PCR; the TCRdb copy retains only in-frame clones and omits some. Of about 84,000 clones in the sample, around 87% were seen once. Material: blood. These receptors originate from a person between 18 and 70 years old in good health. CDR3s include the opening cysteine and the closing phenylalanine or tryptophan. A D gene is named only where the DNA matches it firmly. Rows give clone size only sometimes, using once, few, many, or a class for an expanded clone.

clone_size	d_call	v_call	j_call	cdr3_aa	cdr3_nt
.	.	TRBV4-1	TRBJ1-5	CASSQGAIGGRNQPQHF	TGCGCCAGCAGCCAAGGAGCGATCGGGGGCCGCAATCAGCCCCAGCATTTT
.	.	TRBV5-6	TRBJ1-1	CASSLRETEAFF	TGTGCCAGCAGCTTGCGGGAAACTGAAGCTTTCTTT
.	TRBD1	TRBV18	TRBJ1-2	CASSPDRGPIGYTF	TGTGCCAGCTCACCCGACAGGGGGCCTATCGGCTACACCTTC
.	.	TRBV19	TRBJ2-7	CASSSRTGVLYEQYF	TGTGCCAGTAGTAGCAGGACGGGAGTCTTGTACGAGCAGTACTTC
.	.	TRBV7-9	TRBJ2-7	CASSPGAGEQYF	TGTGCCAGCAGCCCGGGGGCGGGCGAGCAGTACTTC
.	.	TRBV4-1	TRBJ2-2	CASRQARGAGELFF	TGCGCCAGCAGACAAGCTAGGGGAGCCGGGGAGCTGTTTTTT
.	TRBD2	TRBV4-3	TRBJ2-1	CASSQEAGGNYNEQFF	TGCGCCAGCAGCCAAGAAGCCGGGGGGAACTACAATGAGCAGTTCTTC
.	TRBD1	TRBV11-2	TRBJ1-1	CASSLDQARQGVRWAEAFF	TGTGCCAGCAGCTTAGATCAAGCTAGGCAGGGGGTGCGTTGGGCTGAAGCTTTCTTT
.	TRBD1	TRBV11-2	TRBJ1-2	CASKQGGNYGYTF	TGTGCCAGCAAACAAGGGGGCAACTATGGCTACACCTTC
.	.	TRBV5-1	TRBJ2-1	CASSLDSPHNEQFF	TGCGCCAGCAGCTTGGACAGTCCACACAATGAGCAGTTCTTC
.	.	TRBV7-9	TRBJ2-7	CASSTISYEQYF	TGTGCCAGCAGCACGATTTCCTACGAGCAGTACTTC
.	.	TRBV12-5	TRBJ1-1	CASGFGSPSEAFF	TGTGCTAGTGGTTTTGGGAGTCCTTCTGAAGCTTTCTTT
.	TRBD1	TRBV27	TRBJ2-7	CASSSLGTGVDEQYF	TGTGCCAGCAGTTCCCTCGGGACAGGGGTAGACGAGCAGTACTTC
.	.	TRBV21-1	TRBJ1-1	CATGQSSSEAFF	TGTGCCACCGGACAGTCCTCGTCTGAAGCTTTCTTT
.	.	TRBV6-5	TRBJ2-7	CASSYSIGGGLHEQYF	TGTGCCAGCAGTTACTCGATCGGTGGGGGGCTCCACGAGCAGTACTTC
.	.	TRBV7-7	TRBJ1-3	CASSLGLGSTIYF	TGTGCCAGCAGCTTAGGGCTCGGTTCCACCATATATTTT
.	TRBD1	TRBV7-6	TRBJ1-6	CASSSTGLVNSPLHF	TGTGCCAGCAGCTCGACAGGGTTGGTCAATTCACCCCTCCACTTT
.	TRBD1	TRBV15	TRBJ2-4	CATRTGSFSNIQYF	TGTGCCACAAGGACAGGTTCATTTAGCAACATTCAGTACTTC
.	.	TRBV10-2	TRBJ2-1	CASSRGPSSYNEQFF	TGCGCCAGCAGCAGAGGGCCGAGCTCCTACAATGAGCAGTTCTTC
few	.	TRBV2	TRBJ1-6	CASSGQGMVSPLHF	TGTGCCAGCAGTGGGCAGGGGATGGTATCACCCCTCCACTTT
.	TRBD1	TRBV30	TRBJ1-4	CAWSLPGQNNEKLFF	TGTGCCTGGAGTTTACCGGGACAGAATAATGAAAAACTGTTTTTT
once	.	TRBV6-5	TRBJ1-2	CASSYSGNGYTF	TGTGCCAGCAGTTACTCAGGGAATGGCTACACCTTC
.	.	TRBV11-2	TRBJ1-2	CASSLQGGYGYTF	TGTGCCAGCAGCTTGCAAGGGGGCTATGGCTACACCTTC
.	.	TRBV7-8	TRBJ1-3	CASSLDQWNTIYF	TGTGCCAGCAGCTTAGATCAATGGAACACCATATATTTT
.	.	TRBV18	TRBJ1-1	CASSPSAGALNTEAFF	TGTGCCAGCTCACCAAGTGCGGGGGCCCTGAACACTGAAGCTTTCTTT
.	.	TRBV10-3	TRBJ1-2	CASTPGSRYGYTF	TGTGCCAGCACACCAGGGTCTAGATATGGCTACACCTTC